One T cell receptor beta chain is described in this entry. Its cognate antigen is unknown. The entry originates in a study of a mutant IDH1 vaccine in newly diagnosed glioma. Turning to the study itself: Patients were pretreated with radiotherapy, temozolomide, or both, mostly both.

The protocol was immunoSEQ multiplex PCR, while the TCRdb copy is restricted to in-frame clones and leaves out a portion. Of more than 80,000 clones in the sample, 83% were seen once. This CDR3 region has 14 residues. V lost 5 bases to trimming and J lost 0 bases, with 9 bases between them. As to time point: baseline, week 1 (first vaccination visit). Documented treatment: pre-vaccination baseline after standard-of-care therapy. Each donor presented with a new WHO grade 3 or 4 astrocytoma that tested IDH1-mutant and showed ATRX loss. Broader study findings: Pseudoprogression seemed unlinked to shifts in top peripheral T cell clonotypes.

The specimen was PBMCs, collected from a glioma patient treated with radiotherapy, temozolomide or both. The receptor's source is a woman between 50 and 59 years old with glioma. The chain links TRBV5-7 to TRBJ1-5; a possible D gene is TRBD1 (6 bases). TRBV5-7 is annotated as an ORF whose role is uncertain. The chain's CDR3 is CASRPGDSNQPQHF. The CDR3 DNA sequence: TGTGCCAGCAGACCAGGGGATAGCAATCAGCCCCAGCATTTT.